The 21 T cell receptor beta chains reported below all come from one sample, sequenced in a study of shared T cell receptors in the human thymus. TCRdb keeps only in-frame clones here, not all; method: immunoSEQ multiplex PCR. The table records fewer than 700,000 clones, roughly 88% of them present only once. This same sample was also part of a study on human thymus T cells.

The sample consisted of thymocytes. The receptors were gathered from a boy less than two years old with a congenital heart defect.

The gene calls are TRBV19 and TRBJ1-3, with a tentative D call TRBD1 (5 bases). CDR1 is LNHDA, CDR2 SQIVND, per germline (reference sequence). The V end was cut by 4 bases, the J end by 0 bases, with 13 bases between. The CDR3 is made up of 16 amino acids. CDR3 nucleotides: TGTGCCAGTAGTACGGGGGGGACGGTCTCTGGAAACACCATATATTTT. It codes for CASSTGGTVSGNTIYF.

The chain carries TRBV11-2 and TRBJ2-3, with unresolved D. CDR3 length: 15 residues. Germline lookup yields CDR1 SGHAT and CDR2 FQNNGV. Trimming cost V 2 bases and J 4 bases, with 13 bases left between them. The CDR3 here is CASSLTPMGPDTQYF. Here the CDR3 DNA reads TGTGCCAGCAGCTTAACACCTATGGGCCCAGATACGCAGTATTTT.

The chain recombines TRBV11-3 with TRBJ2-2, with D possibly TRBD2 on 6 matching bases. The CDR3 contains 14 residues. Trimming stripped 5 bases from V and 5 bases from J, with 12 bases between. Germline values: CDR1 SGHNT, CDR2 YENEEA. This chain's CDR3 is CASSHVGGTGELFF. The CDR3 coding sequence is TGTGCCAGCAGCCATGTCGGGGGAACCGGGGAGCTGTTTTTT.

The chain employs TRBV27 and TRBJ1-1; the D gene is possibly TRBD1 (6 bases). The V end lost 6 bases, the J end lost 8 bases, and 13 bases lay between the germline ends. Germline lookup yields CDR1 MNHEY and CDR2 SMNVEV (reference sequence). The CDR3 covers 12 residues. The CDR3 bases are TGTGCCAGCAGGGGGGGGCACTGGGAAGCTTTCTTT. Protein sequence: CASRGGHWEAFF.

This clone was detected only once. The V and J genes are TRBV29-1 and TRBJ2-3; 8 nucleotides align to TRBD2. Germline V gives CDR1 SQVTM, CDR2 ANQGSEA. V was pared by 0 bases and J by 3 bases, with 8 bases of the junction left unmatched. CDR3 length: 16 amino acids. DNA for the CDR3: TGCAGCGTTGAAGATGGGACTAGGGTAATAACAGATACGCAGTATTTT. Protein product: CSVEDGTRVITDTQYF.

CDR3 sequence: CASSPPRGQGMGNEQFF. Here the CDR3 DNA reads TGTGCCAGCAGCCCCCCCCGGGGACAGGGAATGGGGAATGAGCAGTTCTTC. This sequence joins TRBV7-3 and TRBJ2-1; 9 bases are shared with TRBD1. Germline CDR1 SGHTA, CDR2 FQGTGA. V lost 5 bases and J lost 7; bases outside the gene matches: 15. This CDR3 has 17 amino acids.

The V and J genes are TRBV27 and TRBJ2-7, with 7 nucleotides matching TRBD2. Germline values: CDR1 MNHEY, CDR2 SMNVEV (reference sequence). V lost 1 base to trimming and J lost 3 bases; unmatched junction nucleotides: 15. The CDR3 spans 18 residues. CDR3 bases: TGTGCCAGCAGTTTATACTACTGGGCGGGAGCAGGCTTCTACGAGCAGTACTTC. This sequence encodes CASSLYYWAGAGFYEQYF.

This clone was counted a few times. The chain couples TRBV7-2 to TRBJ2-3; 13 nucleotides match TRBD2. V gave up 5 bases and J gave up 3 bases; unmatched junction bases: 5. Germline V gene lookup returns CDR1 SGHTA and CDR2 FQGNSA. The CDR3 has 16 residues. CDR3 nucleotide sequence: TGTGCCAGCAGCCCGACGGGACTAGCGGGAACAGATACGCAGTATTTT. Its protein product is CASSPTGLAGTDTQYF.

The chain uses TRBV18 and TRBJ2-6, with TRBD1 matching over 7 bases. Germline CDR1 is KGHSH and CDR2 is LQKENI. The V and J ends lost 2 bases and 0 bases, in that order; junction bases with no gene match: 10. The CDR3 sequence is 19 residues long. The CDR3 DNA reads TGTGCCAGCTCACCAGGGTTAAGACAGGGTGGCTCTGGGGCCAACGTCCTGACTTTC. It specifies CASSPGLRQGGSGANVLTF.

The V call is TRBV11-3, the J call TRBJ2-7; D is possibly TRBD1 (6 bases). CDR3 size: 18 residues. From germline, CDR1 is SGHNT and CDR2 YENEEA. V was cut by 4 bases and J by 0 bases, with 22 bases left in between. The CDR3 loop is CASSSRGLTGLSSYEQYF. CDR3 bases: TGTGCCAGCAGCTCCCGGGGCCTGACAGGCCTGAGCTCCTACGAGCAGTACTTC.

The chain is built from TRBV13 and TRBJ1-6, with D possibly TRBD1 on 6 matching bases. CDR1 is PRHDT and CDR2 is FYEKMQ in the germline V gene (reference sequence). V lost 2 bases and J 9 bases, leaving 23 bases between the germline ends. CDR3 length: 18 residues. The CDR3 bases are TGTGCCAGCAGCTTAATAGGGGAGGGGCAGGGGACCGGTTCACCCCTCCACTTT. Amino acids: CASSLIGEGQGTGSPLHF. Supplemented by reference TRBV13 and TRBJ1-6, the full variable domain reads AAGVIQSPRHLIKEKRETATLKCYPIPRHDTVYWYQQGPGQDPQFLISFYEKMQSDKGSIPDRFSAQQFSDYHSELNMSSLELGDSALYFCASSLIGEGQGTGSPLHFGNGTRLTVT.

The CDR3 here is CASSFAPGGEQYF. CDR3 coding DNA: TGTGCCAGCAGTTTCGCACCAGGGGGCGAGCAGTACTTC. This chain connects TRBV27 to TRBJ2-7; 7 bases match TRBD1. V was pared by 3 bases and J by 6 bases, with 5 bases of the junction left unmatched. The CDR3 sequence is 13 residues long. Germline values: CDR1 MNHEY, CDR2 SMNVEV (reference sequence).

This chain connects TRBV2 to TRBJ2-6; D is unclear. From germline, CDR1 is SNHLY and CDR2 FYNNEI. The CDR3 is 18 residues long. V was trimmed by 3 bases and J by 1 base, leaving 16 bases between them. CDR3 coding DNA: TGTGCCAGCAGTGATCGGCGGAACCCAAGGTCTGGGGCCAACGTCCTGACTTTC. It translates to CASSDRRNPRSGANVLTF.

The sample holds one count of this clone. This sequence joins TRBV5-6 and TRBJ2-5; D is undetermined. V dropped 1 base and J dropped 4 bases, with 8 bases sitting between them. From germline, CDR1 is SGHDT and CDR2 YYEEEE. The CDR3 contains 13 residues. CDR3 loop: CASSLHPRETQYF. In nucleotides, the CDR3 is TGTGCCAGCAGCTTGCATCCGCGAGAGACCCAGTACTTC.

The sample holds one count of this clone. This chain joins TRBV7-9 and TRBJ2-7; 7 bases agree with TRBD1. Trimming at V came to 5 bases and at J to 3 bases, leaving 10 bases not matched to a gene. Germline loops: CDR1 SEHNR, CDR2 FQNEAQ (reference sequence). This CDR3 is built from 15 residues. CDR3 residues: CASSTDRYRDYEQYF. CDR3 DNA sequence: TGTGCCAGCAGCACGGACAGGTATAGGGACTACGAGCAGTACTTC.

In its sample, this clone was seen once. V is TRBV9 and J is TRBJ2-7; D uncertain. V lost 7 bases to trimming and J lost 1 base, with 18 bases between them. Germline V gene sequence: CDR1 SGDLS, CDR2 YYNGEE. This CDR3 has 15 amino acids. CDR3 loop: CASSFGVALSYEQYF. DNA of the CDR3: TGTGCCAGCTCCTTCGGAGTTGCCTTGTCCTACGAGCAGTACTTC.

V usage is TRBV5-6 and J usage is TRBJ2-5; D perhaps matches TRBD2 (5 bases). Germline V gene data show CDR1 as SGHDT and CDR2 as YYEEEE. Trimming cost V 5 bases and J 1 base, with 15 bases left between them. The CDR3 consists of 15 residues. CDR3 coding DNA: TGTGCCAGCAGAGCGCTCGCGGGCCCCCAAGAGACCCAGTACTTC. Amino acid sequence: CASRALAGPQETQYF.

This clone is a singleton in its sample. This rearrangement joins TRBV5-1 to TRBJ1-2; weak D call: TRBD1 (5 bases). Deletions cut 0 bases from V and 3 bases from J, with 12 bases between. The CDR3 has 15 amino acids. CDR1 is SGHRS and CDR2 is YFSETQ in the germline V gene. Here the CDR3 reads CASSLEGSYDYGYTF. The CDR3 DNA reads as TGCGCCAGCAGCTTGGAGGGGTCTTATGACTATGGCTACACCTTC.

The J gene is TRBJ1-6, the V gene TRBV4-2; 8 bases map to TRBD1. Per the germline V gene, CDR1 is LGHNA and CDR2 is YNFKEQ. The CDR3 is 14 residues long. Trimming at V came to 1 base and at J to 7 bases, leaving 0 bases not matched to a gene. CDR3 region: CASSQGQGNSPLHF. The CDR3 region has the DNA TGTGCCAGCAGCCAAGGACAGGGGAATTCACCCCTCCACTTT.

The V gene is TRBV30, the J gene TRBJ1-2; the match to TRBD1 covers 10 bases. CDR3 length: 17 amino acids. V was pared by 4 bases and J by 4 bases, with 15 bases of the junction left unmatched. The germline gives CDR1 GTSNPN, CDR2 SVGIG (reference sequence). Here the CDR3 DNA reads TGTGCCTGGAATGCACGCGGACAGGGGGGAATGGGCTATGGCTACACCTTC. Translating gives CAWNARGQGGMGYGYTF. The entire variable domain, with the rest obtained from reference TRBV30 and TRBJ1-2, is as follows: SQTIHQWPATLVQPVGSPLSLECTVEGTSNPNLYWYRQAAGRGLQLLFYSVGIGQISSEVPQNLSASRPQDRQFILSSKKLLLSDSGFYLCAWNARGQGGMGYGYTFGSGTRLTVV.

The rearrangement links TRBV28 to TRBJ1-4; 8 bases agree with TRBD1. This CDR3 region has 15 residues. Germline values: CDR1 MDHEN, CDR2 SYDVKM. After removal of 1 base from V and 5 bases from J, the junction contained 3 bases not matched to a gene. This CDR3 reads CASSLSGGENEKLFF. In DNA, the CDR3 is TGTGCCAGCAGTTTATCAGGGGGCGAGAATGAAAAACTGTTTTTT.